One sample yielded the 13 T cell receptor beta chains listed below, sequenced in a study of blood T cell repertoires in COVID-19 (TCRdb year 2020). The library was made by the immunoSEQ multiplex PCR assay. TCRdb provides this immuneACCESS table in a form limited to in-frame rearrangements. Some clones are lacking; in checked studies, under half of them reflect an unresolved V gene, and why the rest are absent is not known. This sample has 270,000 or so clones in its table, and 70% to 90% of those were observed once. The ten biggest clones cover under 7% of the sample. The source material was PBMCs or T cells enriched from blood (not recorded which). The receptors stem from a woman in her 50s who had been exposed to COVID-19.

The chain recombines TRBV7-2 with TRBJ2-1, with D hard to call. V was trimmed by 1 base and J by 9 bases, leaving 4 bases between them. CDR3 length: 11 amino acids. Germline V gives CDR1 SGHTA, CDR2 FQGNSA. The CDR3 nucleotides read TGTGCCAGCAGCTTAGTAGTTGAGCAGTTCTTC. Its translation: CASSLVVEQFF.

The J gene is TRBJ2-5, the V gene TRBV28; 8 bases line up with TRBD1. The germline V gene encodes CDR1 MDHEN and CDR2 SYDVKM. V lost 5 bases to trimming and J lost 5 bases; unmatched junction nucleotides: 10. The CDR3 covers 15 residues. CDR3 sequence: CASSLRTGQGETQYF. The CDR3 DNA follows: TGTGCCAGCAGTCTCCGGACAGGGCAGGGGGAGACCCAGTACTTC.

The rearrangement uses TRBV9 and TRBJ2-3; the D gene is possibly TRBD2 (5 bases). CDR1 is SGDLS and CDR2 is YYNGEE in the germline V gene. The CDR3 is made up of 15 amino acids. V shed 0 bases and J shed 2 bases, with 10 bases lying between them. Here the CDR3 DNA reads TGTGCCAGCAGCGTAGTTCCGGGGTCCACAGATACGCAGTATTTT. The encoded protein is CASSVVPGSTDTQYF.

The chain is built from TRBV5-1 and TRBJ2-1; the D gene is possibly TRBD2 (7 bases). The CDR3 is 16 amino acids. CDR1 and CDR2 from the germline V gene are SGHRS and YFSETQ. V was pared by 4 bases and J by 5 bases, with 19 bases between. The CDR3 spells CASSRGAGTINNEQFF. DNA for the CDR3: TGCGCCAGCAGCCGGGGGGCAGGTACAATAAACAATGAGCAGTTCTTC.

The V call is TRBV29-1, the J call TRBJ1-1; TRBD1 matches at 9 bases. J was trimmed by 3 bases and V by 8 bases; bases with no gene match: 22. The CDR3 is 18 residues long. CDR1 SQVTM and CDR2 ANQGSEA come from the germline V gene. The CDR3 DNA follows: TGCAGCACATCTCACCCGTTGACAGGGGGATGGAAGGACACTGAAGCTTTCTTT. As protein: CSTSHPLTGGWKDTEAFF.

The chain combines TRBV7-9 with TRBJ1-4; maybe TRBD1 (6 bases). This CDR3 has 13 residues. Germline CDR1 reads SEHNR; CDR2 reads FQNEAQ (reference sequence). Trimming pared 9 bases from V and 5 bases from J, leaving 13 bases between. The CDR3, as DNA: TGTGCCAGTCGGACAGACCTAAATGAAAAACTGTTTTTT. Translation: CASRTDLNEKLFF.

The chain joins TRBV7-2 to TRBJ2-6; D unresolved. The CDR3 is made up of 14 amino acids. V gave up 5 bases and J gave up 6 bases, with 11 bases separating them. CDR1 is SGHTA and CDR2 is FQGNSA in the germline V gene. CDR3 residues: CASSAIYQANVLTF. For the CDR3, the DNA is TGTGCCAGCAGCGCTATCTATCAGGCCAACGTCCTGACTTTC. The full variable domain, in which reference TRBV7-2 and TRBJ2-6 provide the parts outside the CDR3, is GAGVSQSPSNKVTEKGKDVELRCDPISGHTALYWYRQSLGQGLEFLIYFQGNSAPDKSGLPSDRFSAERTGGSVSTLTIQRTQQEDSAVYLCASSAIYQANVLTFGAGSRLTVL.

The rearrangement joins TRBV18 to TRBJ1-4; maybe TRBD1 (5 bases). V dropped 1 base and J dropped 0 bases, with 12 bases sitting between them. Germline CDR1 is KGHSH and CDR2 is LQKENI. CDR3 length: 17 residues. The CDR3 is CASSPRARGATNEKLFF. In nucleotides, the CDR3 is TGTGCCAGCTCACCACGAGCAAGGGGCGCAACTAATGAAAAACTGTTTTTT. The whole variable domain, remainder taken from reference TRBV18 and TRBJ1-4, is NAGVMQNPRHLVRRRGQEARLRCSPMKGHSHVYWYRQLPEEGLKFMVYLQKENIIDESGMPKERFSAEFPKEGPSILRIQQVVRGDSAAYFCASSPRARGATNEKLFFGSGTQLSVL.

V and J are TRBV11-3 and TRBJ2-1; tentative D call: TRBD1 (5 bases). Trimming took off 4 bases at V and 5 bases at J, with 15 bases between the two ends. Per the germline V gene, CDR1 is SGHNT and CDR2 is YENEEA. This CDR3 is 15 amino acids long. DNA of the CDR3: TGTGCCAGCAGCTCCGGACATCTGACCAACAATGAGCAGTTCTTC. Encoded protein: CASSSGHLTNNEQFF.

The gene calls are TRBV6-5 and TRBJ2-3; 8 bases are a match to TRBD2. V lost 4 bases and J lost 1; bases outside the gene matches: 4. The germline gives CDR1 MNHEY, CDR2 SVGAGI. CDR3 length: 15 amino acids. CDR3 amino acids: CASSFSGAGTDTQYF. CDR3 bases: TGTGCCAGCAGTTTTAGCGGGGCAGGCACAGATACGCAGTATTTT.

The rearrangement joins TRBV5-4 to TRBJ2-1; D gene ambiguous. The germline CDR1 and CDR2 sequences are SGHNT and YYREEE (reference sequence). CDR3 size: 13 residues. V was cut by 1 base and J by 6 bases, with 8 bases left in between. CDR3 sequence: CASSLRLLNEQFF. The CDR3 DNA is TGTGCCAGCAGCTTGAGACTCCTCAATGAGCAGTTCTTC.

The chain carries TRBV19 and TRBJ1-1; maybe TRBD1 (6 bases). Trimming left V 3 bases short and J 3 bases short, with 8 bases between. The CDR3 is made up of 13 amino acids. Germline V gene data show CDR1 as LNHDA and CDR2 as SQIVND (reference sequence). The CDR3 sequence is CASSINRDTEAFF. The CDR3 DNA follows: TGTGCCAGTAGTATTAACAGGGACACTGAAGCTTTCTTT.

The J gene is TRBJ1-6, the V gene TRBV27; TRBD1 might be the D (5 bases). CDR3 length equals 17 residues. Germline values: CDR1 MNHEY, CDR2 SMNVEV (reference sequence). The V end lost 5 bases, the J end lost 8 bases, and 22 bases lay between the germline ends. The CDR3 bases are TGTGCCAGCAGTCGGTCGGTTTCGGGGGTAGTGGATTCACCCCTCCACTTT. It specifies CASSRSVSGVVDSPLHF.